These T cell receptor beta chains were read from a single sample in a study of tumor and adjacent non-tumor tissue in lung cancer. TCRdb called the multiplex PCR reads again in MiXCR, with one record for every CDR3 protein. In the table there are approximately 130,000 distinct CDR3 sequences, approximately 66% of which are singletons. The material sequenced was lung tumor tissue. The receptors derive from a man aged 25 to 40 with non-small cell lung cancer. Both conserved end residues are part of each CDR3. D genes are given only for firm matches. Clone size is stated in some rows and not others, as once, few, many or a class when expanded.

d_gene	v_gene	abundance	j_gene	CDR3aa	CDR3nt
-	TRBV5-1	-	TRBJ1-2	CASSLASSATQIYGYTF	TGTGCCAGCAGCTTGGCCAGCAGCGCTACCCAGATATATGGCTACACCTTC
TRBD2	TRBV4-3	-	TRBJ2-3	CASSQGGSGASTDTQYF	TGCGCCAGCAGCCAAGGCGGGAGTGGGGCTAGCACAGATACGCAGTATTTT
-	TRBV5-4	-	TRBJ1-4	CASSTGGQGGDKLFF	TGTGCCAGCAGCACTGGAGGCCAGGGTGGGGATAAACTGTTTTTT
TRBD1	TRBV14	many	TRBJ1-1	CASSGSTTGYTEAFF	TGTGCCAGCAGCGGATCGACGACAGGGTACACTGAAGCTTTCTTT
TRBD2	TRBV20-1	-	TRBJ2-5	CSARLQRGLQKTHYF	TGCAGTGCTAGGTTGCAGCGGGGGTTACAAAAGACCCACTACTTC
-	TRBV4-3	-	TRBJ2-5	CASSQERSQGLVGQETQYF	TGCGCCAGTAGCCAAGAAAGGAGCCAGGGCCTAGTGGGGCAAGAGACCCAGTACTTC
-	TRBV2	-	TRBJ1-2	CASRYPQANYGYTF	TGTGCCAGCAGGTACCCTCAGGCGAACTATGGCTACACCTTC
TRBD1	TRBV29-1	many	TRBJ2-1	CSVASQGARNEQFF	TGCAGCGTTGCATCACAGGGGGCGCGAAATGAGCAGTTCTTC
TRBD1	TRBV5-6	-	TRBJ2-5	CASSILTGRQETQYF	TGTGCCAGCAGCATCCTGACAGGGCGTCAAGAGACCCAGTACTTC
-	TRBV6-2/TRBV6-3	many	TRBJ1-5	CASSYSTEGNQPQHF	TGTGCCAGCAGTTATTCGACAGAGGGGAATCAGCCCCAGCATTTT
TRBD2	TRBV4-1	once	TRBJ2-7	CASSQETSGSDEQYF	TGCGCCAGCAGCCAAGAGACTAGCGGGAGCGACGAGCAGTACTTC
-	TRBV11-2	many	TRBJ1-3	CASSVGRGNTIYF	TGTGCCAGCAGCGTGGGGCGGGGAAACACCATATATTTT
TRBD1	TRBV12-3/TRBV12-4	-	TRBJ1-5	CASGFAGTANNQPQHF	TGTGCCAGCGGTTTCGCCGGGACAGCCAACAATCAGCCCCAGCATTTC
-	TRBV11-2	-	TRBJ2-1	CVSSFIAGGNYEQFF	TGTGTCAGCAGCTTTATTGCTGGAGGGAATTATGAGCAGTTCTTC
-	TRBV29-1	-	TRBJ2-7	CSVPKVESYEEYF	TGCAGCGTTCCGAAGGTGGAGTCCTACGAGGAGTACTTC
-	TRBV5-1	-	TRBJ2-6	CASSLPASGANVLTF	TGCGCCAGCAGCTTGCCAGCCTCTGGGGCCAACGTCCTGACTTTC
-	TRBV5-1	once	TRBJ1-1	CDSSFGSGNTEAFF	TGCGACAGCAGCTTCGGATCGGGGAACACTGAAGCTTTCTTT
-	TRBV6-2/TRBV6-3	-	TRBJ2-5	CASSYHRDGVGETQYF	TGTGCCAGCAGTTACCACCGGGACGGAGTAGGGGAGACCCAGTACTTC
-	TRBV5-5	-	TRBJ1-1	CASNPTTAPPEVAFF	TGTGCCAGCAACCCGACGACAGCGCCTCCGGAGGTAGCTTTCTTT
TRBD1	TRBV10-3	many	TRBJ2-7	CAIRDRDSYEQYF	TGTGCCATCCGGGACAGGGACTCCTACGAGCAGTACTTC
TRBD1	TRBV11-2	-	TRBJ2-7	CANSINRGSYEQYF	TGTGCCAACAGCATCAACAGGGGGTCATACGAGCAGTACTTC
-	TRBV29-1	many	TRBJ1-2	CSVTIYDGSGYTF	TGCAGCGTGACCATTTACGACGGGTCGGGCTACACCTTC
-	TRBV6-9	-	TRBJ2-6	CGSSYHWVGSGANVLTF	TGTGGCAGCAGTTATCATTGGGTGGGCTCTGGGGCCAACGTCCTGACTTTC
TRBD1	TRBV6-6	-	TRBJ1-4	CASTPDRGVNEKLFF	TGCGCGAGCACTCCAGACAGGGGTGTTAATGAAAAACTGTTTTTT
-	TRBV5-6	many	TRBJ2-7	CASSKLDRDYEQYF	TGTGCCAGCAGCAAACTGGACCGGGACTACGAGCAGTACTTC
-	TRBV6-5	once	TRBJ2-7	CASSPRESYEQYF	TGTGCCAGCAGTCCTAGGGAATCTTACGAGCAGTACTTC
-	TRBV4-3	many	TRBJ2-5	CASSQERLLAQYF	TGCGCCAGCAGCCAAGAGCGGCTCCTGGCCCAGTACTTC
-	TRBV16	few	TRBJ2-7	CASSQSGLGYAEQYF	TGTGCCAGCAGCCAATCGGGTCTGGGATATGCCGAGCAGTACTTC
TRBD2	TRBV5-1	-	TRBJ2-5	CASNLGASGGLETQYF	TGCGCCAGCAACCTCGGGGCTAGCGGGGGGTTAGAGACCCAGTACTTC
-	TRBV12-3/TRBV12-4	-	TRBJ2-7	CASSGKSPYEQYF	TGTGCCAGCAGTGGCAAGAGCCCCTACGAGCAGTACTTC
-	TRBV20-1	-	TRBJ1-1	CSARIRGGTEAFF	TGCAGTGCTAGGATCCGGGGAGGCACTGAAGCTTTCTTT
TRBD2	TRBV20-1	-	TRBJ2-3	CSARESMGLASTQYF	TGTAGTGCTAGAGAAAGTATGGGACTAGCAAGTACGCAATATTTT
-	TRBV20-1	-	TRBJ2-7	CGAGGVGGLSYEQYF	TGCGGTGCCGGAGGAGTCGGCGGGCTCTCCTACGAGCAGTACTTC
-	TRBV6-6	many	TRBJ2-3	CASSPARDTQYF	TGTGCCAGCAGCCCCGCTAGAGATACGCAGTATTTT
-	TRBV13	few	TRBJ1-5	CASSSGLHNQPQHF	TGTGCCAGCAGCTCGGGACTGCACAATCAGCCCCAGCATTTT
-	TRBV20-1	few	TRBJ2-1	CSAERGDEQLF	TGCAGTGCCGAGAGGGGGGATGAGCAGCTCTTC
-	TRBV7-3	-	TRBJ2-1	CASSLTQVHAHNEQFF	TGTGCCAGCAGCTTAACTCAGGTTCACGCACACAATGAGCAGTTCTTC
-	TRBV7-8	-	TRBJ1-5	CASSFARGPNQPQHF	TGTGCCAGCAGCTTCGCCCGGGGCCCCAATCAGCCCCAGCATTTT
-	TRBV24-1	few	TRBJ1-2	CATSGERGGGYTF	TGTGCCACCAGTGGCGAAAGGGGAGGAGGCTACACCTTC
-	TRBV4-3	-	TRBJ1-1	CTSGPIVRSPTEAFF	TGCACCAGCGGCCCCATTGTACGGTCGCCCACTGAAGCTTTCTTT
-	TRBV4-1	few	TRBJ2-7	CASSQGGGYEEYF	TGCGCCAGCAGCCAAGGTGGGGGCTACGAGGAGTACTTC
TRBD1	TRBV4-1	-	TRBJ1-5	CASSQGGGGNQPQDF	TGCGCCAGCAGCCAAGGGGGAGGGGGCAATCAGCCCCAGGATTTT
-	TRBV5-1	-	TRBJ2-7	CTSSDRRVSYEQYF	TGCACCAGCAGCGACCGCCGGGTCTCCTACGAGCAGTACTTC
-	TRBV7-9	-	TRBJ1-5	CATTLIAGGDTQHF	TGTGCCACCACCCTGATCGCGGGAGGGGATACGCAGCATTTT
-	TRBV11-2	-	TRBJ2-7	CASSIAGQWSYEQSF	TGTGCCAGCAGCATAGCGGGACAGTGGTCCTACGAGCAGTCCTTC
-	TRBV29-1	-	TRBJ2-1	CSVVRSTRSSYNEQFF	TGCAGTGTTGTGAGATCAACTCGGAGCTCCTACAATGAGCAGTTCTTC
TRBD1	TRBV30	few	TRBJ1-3	CAWTQTGTGNTIYF	TGTGCCTGGACCCAGACAGGGACCGGAAACACCATATATTTT
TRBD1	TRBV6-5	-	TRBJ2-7	CASSSDPGQHYEQYF	TGTGCCAGCAGTTCCGACCCGGGACAGCACTACGAGCAGTACTTC
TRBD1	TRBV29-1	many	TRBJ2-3	CSVGRGKTDTQYF	TGCAGCGTTGGCAGGGGGAAGACAGATACGCAGTATTTT
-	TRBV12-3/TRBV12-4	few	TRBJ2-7	CTSSLDPGVYEQYF	TGTACCAGCAGTTTAGACCCCGGGGTATACGAGCAGTACTTC
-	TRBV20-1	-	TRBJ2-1	CSASSRYSFNEQFF	TGCAGTGCTAGCTCACGTTACTCCTTCAATGAGCAGTTCTTC
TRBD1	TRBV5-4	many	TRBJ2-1	CASSFRTGLDEQFF	TGTGCCAGCAGCTTTCGGACAGGGTTGGATGAGCAGTTCTTC